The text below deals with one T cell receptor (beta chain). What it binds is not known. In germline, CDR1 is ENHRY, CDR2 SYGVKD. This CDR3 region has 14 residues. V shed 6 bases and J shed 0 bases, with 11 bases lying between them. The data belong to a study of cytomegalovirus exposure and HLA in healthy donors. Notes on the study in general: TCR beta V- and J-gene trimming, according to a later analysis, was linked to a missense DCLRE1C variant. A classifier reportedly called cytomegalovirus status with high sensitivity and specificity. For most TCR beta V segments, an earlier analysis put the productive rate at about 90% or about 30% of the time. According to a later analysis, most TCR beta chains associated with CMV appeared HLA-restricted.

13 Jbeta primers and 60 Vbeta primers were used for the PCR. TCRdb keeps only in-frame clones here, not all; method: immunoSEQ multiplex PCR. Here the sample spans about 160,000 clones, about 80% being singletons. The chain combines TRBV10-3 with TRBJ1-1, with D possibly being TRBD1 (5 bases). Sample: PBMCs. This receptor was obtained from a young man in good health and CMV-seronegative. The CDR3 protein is CAIRDLTVNTEAFF. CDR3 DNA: TGTGCCATCAGAGACCTGACAGTGAACACTGAAGCTTTCTTT.